The 17 T cell receptor beta chains below come from one sample, sequenced in a study of T cells in narcolepsy. Generated by immunoSEQ multiplex PCR, the TCRdb table keeps only in-frame clones and is missing some. The table lists approximately 25,000 clones, 55% to 65% of them singletons. The material sequenced was memory (CD45RA-) CD4+ T cells from blood. The receptors were gathered from a human donor in good health.

The V gene is TRBV15, the J gene TRBJ2-5; maybe TRBD1 (6 bases). The CDR3 has 12 residues. In germline, CDR1 is LNHNV, CDR2 YYDKDF (reference sequence). Trimming cost V 7 bases and J 5 bases, with 11 bases left between them. CDR3 loop: CATTTGSETQYF. Here the CDR3 DNA reads TGTGCCACCACCACAGGGTCGGAGACCCAGTACTTC.

This clone was picked up a small number of times. V usage is TRBV9 and J usage is TRBJ2-1, with 8 bases that match TRBD2. The CDR3 length is 17 residues. In germline, CDR1 is SGDLS, CDR2 YYNGEE. Trimming at V came to 7 bases and at J to 8 bases, leaving 20 bases not matched to a gene. CDR3: CASGPNAGGTGGYEQFF. The CDR3 DNA reads as TGTGCCAGCGGTCCAAACGCGGGGGGAACGGGAGGCTATGAGCAGTTCTTC. Drawing the rest from reference TRBV9 and TRBJ2-1, the complete variable domain is DSGVTQTPKHLITATGQRVTLRCSPRSGDLSVYWYQQSLDQGLQFLIQYYNGEERAKGNILERFSAQQFPDLHSELNLSSLELGDSALYFCASGPNAGGTGGYEQFFGPGTRLTVL.

This clone has only a few counts. The rearrangement joins TRBV7-2 to TRBJ1-2; possible D gene TRBD1, 5 bases. Germline assignment: CDR1 SGHTA and CDR2 FQGNSA. V lost 7 bases and J 6 bases, leaving 12 bases between the germline ends. The CDR3 is 12 residues long. Here the CDR3 reads CASTTGTDGYTF. DNA for the CDR3: TGTGCCAGCACCACCGGGACGGATGGCTACACCTTC.

The rearrangement uses TRBV7-8 and TRBJ2-1; D possibly corresponds to TRBD2 (6 bases). Germline CDR1 reads SGHVS; CDR2 reads FQNEAQ. The CDR3 loop spans 15 amino acids. The germline V and J ends were trimmed by 1 base and 9 bases, with 16 bases remaining between them. CDR3 coding DNA: TGTGCCAGCAGCTTAGGCCGGGAGAGTCGTGGTGAGCAGTTCTTC. Its protein is CASSLGRESRGEQFF.

This clone came up a few times. V is TRBV7-2 and J is TRBJ2-2, with D possibly matching TRBD1 (5 bases). In germline, CDR1 is SGHTA, CDR2 FQGNSA. With 0 bases removed from V and 0 bases from J, the gap between germline ends came to 5 bases. The CDR3 contains 15 residues. CDR3 protein: CASSLARANTGELFF. The CDR3 DNA reads TGTGCCAGCAGCTTAGCCAGGGCGAACACCGGGGAGCTGTTTTTT.

The V and J genes are TRBV19 and TRBJ1-5; maybe TRBD1 (5 bases). Trimming removed 3 bases from V and 4 bases from J, with 16 bases in between. CDR1 is LNHDA, CDR2 SQIVND, per germline (reference sequence). This CDR3 contains 16 residues. CDR3 sequence (DNA): TGTGCCAGTAGTATGTCGGGGGGAACACCGAATCAGCCCCAGCATTTT. Translating gives CASSMSGGTPNQPQHF.

The genes are TRBV2 and TRBJ2-7; either TRBD1 or TRBD2 may fit D (6 bases each). This CDR3 contains 13 residues. Germline V gene data show CDR1 as SNHLY and CDR2 as FYNNEI. V lost 9 bases, J lost 0 bases, and 12 bases lay in between. CDR3 loop: CASGRTASYEQYF. The CDR3 bases are TGTGCCAGTGGGAGGACAGCCTCCTACGAGCAGTACTTC.

Judged by abundance, this clone is medium-sized. The rearrangement joins TRBV6-1 to TRBJ1-5, with 9 bases lining up with TRBD1. CDR1 is MNHNS and CDR2 is SASEGT in the germline V gene. The CDR3 loop spans 15 amino acids. The junction had 9 bases not matched to a gene; V was cut back by 6 bases and J by 6 bases. CDR3 in DNA: TGTGCCAGCAGGGAGGGAGGGACAGGGTTTCAGCCCCAGCATTTT. Translated, it gives CASREGGTGFQPQHF.

The CDR3 DNA follows: TGTGCCAGCAGCTCGGGTGTGGAGCTGTTTTTT. This sequence encodes CASSSGVELFF. The chain joins TRBV7-3 to TRBJ2-2; D not resolved. V was clipped by 4 bases and J by 10 bases, with 7 bases between them. CDR1 and CDR2 (germline): SGHTA, FQGTGA. The CDR3 consists of 11 residues.

The genes are TRBV6-6 and TRBJ1-3, with D uncertain. Germline CDR1 reads MNHNY; CDR2 reads SVGAGI (reference sequence). V lost 8 bases and J 1 base, leaving 15 bases between the germline ends. The CDR3 runs 15 residues. CDR3 coding DNA: TGTGCCAGCGCGTTGGGCAGTGCTTCTGGAAACACCATATATTTT. Amino acid sequence: CASALGSASGNTIYF.

V is TRBV7-2 and J is TRBJ2-5; D is possibly TRBD2 (6 bases). V lost 0 bases, J lost 2 bases, and 10 bases lay in between. This CDR3 spans 15 amino acids. Germline-derived CDR1 and CDR2 are SGHTA and FQGNSA. CDR3 sequence: CASSLARGAQETQYF. The CDR3 nucleotides are TGTGCCAGCAGCTTAGCACGCGGGGCACAAGAGACCCAGTACTTC. The full variable domain, with the rest looked up from reference TRBV7-2 and TRBJ2-5, is GAGVSQSPSNKVTEKGKDVELRCDPISGHTALYWYRQSLGQGLEFLIYFQGNSAPDKSGLPSDRFSAERTGGSVSTLTIQRTQQEDSAVYLCASSLARGAQETQYFGPGTRLLVL.

This clone was counted a few times. The V call is TRBV15, the J call TRBJ2-7; TRBD2 aligns across 7 bases. This CDR3 spans 15 amino acids. V lost 3 bases to trimming and J lost 1 base; unmatched junction nucleotides: 6. The germline V gene encodes CDR1 LNHNV and CDR2 YYDKDF (reference sequence). The chain's CDR3 is CATSSGRGGSYEQYF. In nucleotides, the CDR3 is TGTGCCACCAGCAGTGGAAGGGGAGGGTCCTACGAGCAGTACTTC. Based on the CDR3 plus reference TRBV15 and TRBJ2-7, the full variable domain is DAMVIQNPRYQVTQFGKPVTLSCSQTLNHNVMYWYQQKSSQAPKLLFHYYDKDFNNEADTPDNFQSRRPNTSFCFLDIRSPGLGDTAMYLCATSSGRGGSYEQYFGPGTRLTVT.

This chain uses TRBV6-5 with TRBJ1-4, with D maybe TRBD1 (6 bases). The CDR3 totals 16 residues. Germline V lookup: CDR1 MNHEY, CDR2 SVGAGI. V was cut by 0 bases and J by 5 bases, with 13 bases left in between. The CDR3 reads CASSYSPPRGNEKLFF. Written as DNA, the CDR3 is TGTGCCAGCAGTTACTCCCCGCCGAGGGGGAATGAAAAACTGTTTTTT.

This clone has just a few counts. The chain is built from TRBV7-2 and TRBJ2-7; D unresolved. There are 13 residues in the CDR3. Trimming stripped 5 bases from V and 3 bases from J, with 11 bases between. Germline loops: CDR1 SGHTA, CDR2 FQGNSA. CDR3 DNA: TGTGCCAGCAGCCCTGCAGTTCTCTACGAGCAGTACTTC. Translation: CASSPAVLYEQYF. Based on the CDR3 plus reference TRBV7-2 and TRBJ2-7, the full variable domain is GAGVSQSPSNKVTEKGKDVELRCDPISGHTALYWYRQSLGQGLEFLIYFQGNSAPDKSGLPSDRFSAERTGGSVSTLTIQRTQQEDSAVYLCASSPAVLYEQYFGPGTRLTVT.

This clone was recorded only once. This chain joins TRBV5-8 and TRBJ2-1; 7 nucleotides agree with TRBD2. The CDR3 is 15 amino acids. In germline, CDR1 is SGHTS, CDR2 YDEGEE. The ends lost 1 base at V and 7 bases at J; junction bases unmatched: 8. The CDR3, as DNA: TGTGCCAGCAGCTTGTCCTCGCGCGGGAGTAATGAGCAGTTCTTC. Amino acids: CASSLSSRGSNEQFF. The entire variable domain, with the rest obtained from reference TRBV5-8 and TRBJ2-1, is as follows: EAGVTQSPTHLIKTRGQQATLRCSPISGHTSVYWYQQALGLGLQFLLWYDEGEERNRGNFPPRFSGRQFPNYSSELNVNALELEDSALYLCASSLSSRGSNEQFFGPGTRLTVL.

The chain combines TRBV7-9 with TRBJ1-3; no reliable D call. V was pared by 3 bases and J by 3 bases, with 6 bases between. The CDR3 runs 13 residues. Germline assignment: CDR1 SEHNR and CDR2 FQNEAQ (reference sequence). The CDR3 region is CASSLGSGNTIYF. Here the CDR3 DNA reads TGTGCCAGCAGCTTGGGGAGTGGAAACACCATATATTTT.

The V call is TRBV6-5, the J call TRBJ1-1; D may be TRBD1 (5 bases). Per germline, CDR1 MNHEY and CDR2 SVGAGI. Trimming removed 6 bases at V and 5 bases at J, with 19 bases between. The CDR3 is made up of 15 amino acids. The CDR3 here is CASRKPVGGVTEAFF. Here the CDR3 DNA reads TGTGCCAGCAGGAAACCCGTGGGGGGGGTAACTGAAGCTTTCTTT.